This T cell receptor beta chain was recorded in a study of T and B cells in COVID-19 patients. Study at large: Of roughly 22 active-infection patients, more than 9 were critically ill with mechanical ventilation or extracorporeal membrane oxygenation. About 90% of the 20 active-infection patients had comorbidities associated with unfavorable COVID-19 outcome.

General study findings and limits: No sequencing was yet done of CD4+, regulatory or CD8+ subsets, or of SARS-CoV-2-responsive or tetramer+ sorted cells.

For this clonotype: The antigen is not known.

From blood, about 250-500 ng of genomic DNA served as TRB template. The CDR3 consists of 13 residues. J was trimmed by 7 bases and V by 6 bases; bases with no gene match: 6. Per the germline V gene, CDR1 is MNHNY and CDR2 is SVGAGI (reference sequence). TRB rearrangements were amplified by multiplex PCR with BIOMED2 TRB-A/B primers. Via MiXCR, TCRdb re-called the multiplex PCR reads, giving one row per CDR3 protein. The data contain 6,500 to 8,500 distinct CDR3 sequences, around 31% of them singletons. The receptor comes from a human donor with active COVID-19. Sequencing used blood. The rearrangement uses TRBV6-6 and TRBJ1-1; 9 bases agree with TRBD1. CDR3 in DNA: TGTGCCAGCAGCCTGGACAGGGGCTATGAAGCTTTCTTT. Translation: CASSLDRGYEAFF.